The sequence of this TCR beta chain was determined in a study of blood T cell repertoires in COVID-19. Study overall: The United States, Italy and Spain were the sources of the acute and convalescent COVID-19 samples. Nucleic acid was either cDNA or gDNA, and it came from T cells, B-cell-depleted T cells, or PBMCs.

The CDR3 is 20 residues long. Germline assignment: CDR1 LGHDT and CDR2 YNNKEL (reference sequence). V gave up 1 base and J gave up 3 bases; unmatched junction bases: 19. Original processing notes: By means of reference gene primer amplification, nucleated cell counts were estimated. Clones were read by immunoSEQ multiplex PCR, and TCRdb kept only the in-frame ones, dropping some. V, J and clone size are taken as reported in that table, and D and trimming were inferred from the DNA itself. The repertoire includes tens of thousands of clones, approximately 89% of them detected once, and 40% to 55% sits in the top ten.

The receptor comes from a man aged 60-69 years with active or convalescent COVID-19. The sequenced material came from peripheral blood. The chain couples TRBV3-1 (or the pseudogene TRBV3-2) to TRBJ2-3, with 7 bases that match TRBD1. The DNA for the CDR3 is TGTGCCAGCAGCCAAGCTGTCGTGCGATCCCGGGACAGATTGACAGATACGCAGTATTTT. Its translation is CASSQAVVRSRDRLTDTQYF.